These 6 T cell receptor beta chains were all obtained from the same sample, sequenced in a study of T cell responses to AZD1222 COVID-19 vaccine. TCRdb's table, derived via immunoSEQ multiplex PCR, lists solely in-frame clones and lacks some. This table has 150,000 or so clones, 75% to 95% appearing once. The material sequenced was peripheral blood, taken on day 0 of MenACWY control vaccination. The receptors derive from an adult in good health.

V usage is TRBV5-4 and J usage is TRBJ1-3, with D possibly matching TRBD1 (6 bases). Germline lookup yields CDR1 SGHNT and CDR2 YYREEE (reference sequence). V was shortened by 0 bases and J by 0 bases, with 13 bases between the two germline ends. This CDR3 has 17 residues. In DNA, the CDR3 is TGTGCCAGCAGCTTGGAACCAGGGGCTTCCTCTGGAAACACCATATATTTT. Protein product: CASSLEPGASSGNTIYF.

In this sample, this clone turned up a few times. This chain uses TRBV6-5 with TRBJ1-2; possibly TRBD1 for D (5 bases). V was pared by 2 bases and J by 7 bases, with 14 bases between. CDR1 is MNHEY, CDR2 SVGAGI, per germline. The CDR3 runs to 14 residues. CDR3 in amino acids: CASSYGAQAGGYTF. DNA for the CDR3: TGTGCCAGCAGTTACGGGGCCCAGGCAGGTGGCTACACCTTC.

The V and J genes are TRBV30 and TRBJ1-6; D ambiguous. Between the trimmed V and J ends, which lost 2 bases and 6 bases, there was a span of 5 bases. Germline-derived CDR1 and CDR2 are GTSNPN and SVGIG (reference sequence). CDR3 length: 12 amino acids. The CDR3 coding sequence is TGTGCCTGGAGTTCCCGTAATTCACCCCTCCACTTT. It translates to CAWSSRNSPLHF.

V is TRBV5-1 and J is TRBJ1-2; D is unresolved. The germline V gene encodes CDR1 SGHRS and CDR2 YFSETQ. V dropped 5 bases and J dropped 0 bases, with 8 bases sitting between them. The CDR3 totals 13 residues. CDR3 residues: CASRPRTNYGYTF. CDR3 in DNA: TGCGCCAGCAGGCCCCGGACTAACTATGGCTACACCTTC.

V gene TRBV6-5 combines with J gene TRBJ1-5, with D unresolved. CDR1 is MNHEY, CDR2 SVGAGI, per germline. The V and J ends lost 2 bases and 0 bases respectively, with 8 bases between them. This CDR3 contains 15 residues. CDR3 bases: TGTGCCAGCAGTTACGGCTCGAATAGCAATCAGCCCCAGCATTTT. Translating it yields CASSYGSNSNQPQHF.

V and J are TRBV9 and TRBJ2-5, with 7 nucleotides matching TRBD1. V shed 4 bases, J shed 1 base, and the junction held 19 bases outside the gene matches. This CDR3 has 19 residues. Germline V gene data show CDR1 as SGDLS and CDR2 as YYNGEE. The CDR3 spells CASSPPSQPGTAVQETQYF. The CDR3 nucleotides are TGTGCCAGCAGCCCACCCTCTCAACCCGGGACAGCGGTCCAAGAGACCCAGTACTTC.